This note documents a single T cell receptor (beta chain) sequence. Its antigen is undetermined. The sample belongs to a study of T cells in tuberculosis. Study context: This South African cohort compared adolescents with or without latent tuberculosis against adults with active tuberculosis. Overall study results and limits: Active tuberculosis TCR-alpha repertoires lay closer to GMM-specific TCRs than IGRA-negative controls, suggesting clonal expansion. The TCR-beta difference was not significant; alpha differences partly reflected length.

Profiling relied on immunoSEQ multiplex PCR, and the TCRdb table lists in-frame clones only, not all of them. The table includes under 40,000 clones, around 94% detected once. With 3 bases clipped from V and 0 bases from J, the junction kept 4 bases outside the gene matches. Germline V gene data show CDR1 as LNHNV and CDR2 as YYDKDF (reference sequence). This CDR3 is built from 16 residues. This sample's time point: new active TB diagnosis, blood taken before or within 7 days of starting treatment. Unsorted cryopreserved PBMC were sequenced, averaging roughly 100,000 T cells per clinical donor. This sample comprised PBMCs, obtained at tuberculosis diagnosis. This chain joins TRBV15 and TRBJ1-3; 8 bases match TRBD1. This clonotype was obtained from an adult with tuberculosis. Here the CDR3 reads CATSSWDRLSGNTIYF. The DNA of the CDR3 is TGTGCCACCAGCAGTTGGGACAGGCTCTCTGGAAACACCATATATTTT.